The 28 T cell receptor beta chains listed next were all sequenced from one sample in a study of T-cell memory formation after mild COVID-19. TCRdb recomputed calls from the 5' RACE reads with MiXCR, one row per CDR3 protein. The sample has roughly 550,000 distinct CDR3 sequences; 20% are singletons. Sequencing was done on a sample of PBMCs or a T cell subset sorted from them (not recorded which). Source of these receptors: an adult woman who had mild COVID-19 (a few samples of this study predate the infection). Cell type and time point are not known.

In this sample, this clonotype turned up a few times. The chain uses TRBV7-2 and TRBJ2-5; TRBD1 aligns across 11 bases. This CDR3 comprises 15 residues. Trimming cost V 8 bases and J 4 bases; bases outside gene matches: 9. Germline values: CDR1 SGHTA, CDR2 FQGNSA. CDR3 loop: CASLRTGGALETQYF. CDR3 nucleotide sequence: TGTGCCAGCCTAAGGACAGGGGGCGCCTTAGAGACCCAGTACTTC.

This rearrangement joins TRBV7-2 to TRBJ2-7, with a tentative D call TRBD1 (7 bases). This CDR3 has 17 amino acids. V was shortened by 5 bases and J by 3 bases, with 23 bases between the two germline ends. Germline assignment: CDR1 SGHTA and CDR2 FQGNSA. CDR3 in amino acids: CASSQSRGTGVIYEQYF. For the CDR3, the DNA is TGTGCCAGCAGCCAGTCGCGGGGAACAGGGGTGATCTACGAGCAGTACTTC.

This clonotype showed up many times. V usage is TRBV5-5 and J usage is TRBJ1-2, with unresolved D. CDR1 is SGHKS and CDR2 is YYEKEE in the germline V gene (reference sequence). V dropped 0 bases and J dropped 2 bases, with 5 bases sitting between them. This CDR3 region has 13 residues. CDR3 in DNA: TGTGCCAGCAGCTTGGTCACGAACTATGGCTACACCTTC. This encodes CASSLVTNYGYTF.

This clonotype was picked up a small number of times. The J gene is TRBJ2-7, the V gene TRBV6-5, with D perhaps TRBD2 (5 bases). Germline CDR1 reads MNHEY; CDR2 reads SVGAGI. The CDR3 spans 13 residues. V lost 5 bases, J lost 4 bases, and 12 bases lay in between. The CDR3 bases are TGTGCCAGCAGTAAAGGAGGCCGGTACGAGCAGTACTTC. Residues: CASSKGGRYEQYF.

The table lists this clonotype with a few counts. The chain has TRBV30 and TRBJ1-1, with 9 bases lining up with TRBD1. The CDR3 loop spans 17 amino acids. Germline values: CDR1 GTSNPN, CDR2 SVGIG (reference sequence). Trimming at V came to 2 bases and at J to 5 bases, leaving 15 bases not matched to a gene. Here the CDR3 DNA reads TGTGCCTGGAGTTCAAACCCGGGACAGGGCCGAGGAACTGAAGCTTTCTTT. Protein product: CAWSSNPGQGRGTEAFF. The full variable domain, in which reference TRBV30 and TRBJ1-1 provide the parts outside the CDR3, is SQTIHQWPATLVQPVGSPLSLECTVEGTSNPNLYWYRQAAGRGLQLLFYSVGIGQISSEVPQNLSASRPQDRQFILSSKKLLLSDSGFYLCAWSSNPGQGRGTEAFFGQGTRLTVV.

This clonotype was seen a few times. The DNA of the CDR3 is TGCAGTGCTAGACGCCCAGCGGAAAACACCGGGGAGCTGTTTTTT. Protein product: CSARRPAENTGELFF. The chain links TRBV20-1 to TRBJ2-2, with TRBD2 as a possible D gene (5 bases). The germline V gene encodes CDR1 DFQATT and CDR2 SNEGSKA (reference sequence). V lost 2 bases, J lost 2 bases, and 12 bases lay in between. The CDR3 has 15 amino acids.

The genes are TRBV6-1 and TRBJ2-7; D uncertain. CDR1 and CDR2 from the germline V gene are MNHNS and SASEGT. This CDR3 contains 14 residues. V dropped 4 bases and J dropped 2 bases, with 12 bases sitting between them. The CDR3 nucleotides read TGTGCCAGCAGTGTCTGGCAGGACGCCTACGAGCAGTACTTC. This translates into CASSVWQDAYEQYF.

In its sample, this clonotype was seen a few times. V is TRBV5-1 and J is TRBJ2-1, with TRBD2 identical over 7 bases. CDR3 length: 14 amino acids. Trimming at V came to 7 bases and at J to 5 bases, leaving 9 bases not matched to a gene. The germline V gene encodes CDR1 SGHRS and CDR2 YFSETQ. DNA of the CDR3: TGCGCCAGCCACTTGACGGGAGGAGACAATGAGCAGTTCTTC. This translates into CASHLTGGDNEQFF. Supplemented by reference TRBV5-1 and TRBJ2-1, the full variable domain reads KAGVTQTPRYLIKTRGQQVTLSCSPISGHRSVSWYQQTPGQGLQFLFEYFSETQRNKGNFPGRFSGRQFSNSRSEMNVSTLELGDSALYLCASHLTGGDNEQFFGPGTRLTVL.

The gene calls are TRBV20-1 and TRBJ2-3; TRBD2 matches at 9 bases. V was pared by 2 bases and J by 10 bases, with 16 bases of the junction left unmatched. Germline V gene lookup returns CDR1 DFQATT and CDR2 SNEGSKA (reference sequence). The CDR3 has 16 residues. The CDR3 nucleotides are TGCAGTGCTAGATCTCACGGGACTAGCATGGGCAAGGCGCAGTATTTT. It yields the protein CSARSHGTSMGKAQYF.

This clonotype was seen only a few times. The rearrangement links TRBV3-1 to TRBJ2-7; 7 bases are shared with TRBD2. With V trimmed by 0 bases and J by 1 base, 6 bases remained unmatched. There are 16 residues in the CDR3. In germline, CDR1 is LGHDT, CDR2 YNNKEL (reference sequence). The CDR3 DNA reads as TGTGCCAGCAGCCAAGAGTTGGGCGGGAGTTCCTACGAGCAGTACTTC. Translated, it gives CASSQELGGSSYEQYF.

The CDR3 DNA reads TGTGCCAGCAGCGCTGGGACAGTACCGAACTACGAGCAGTACTTC. Translation gives CASSAGTVPNYEQYF. The rearrangement joins TRBV9 to TRBJ2-7; TRBD1 aligns across 7 bases. Trimming removed 3 bases from V and 3 bases from J; junction bases left unmatched: 9. Germline lookup yields CDR1 SGDLS and CDR2 YYNGEE. The CDR3 loop spans 15 amino acids. Full variable domain (remainder filled in from reference TRBV9 and TRBJ2-7): DSGVTQTPKHLITATGQRVTLRCSPRSGDLSVYWYQQSLDQGLQFLIQYYNGEERAKGNILERFSAQQFPDLHSELNLSSLELGDSALYFCASSAGTVPNYEQYFGPGTRLTVT.

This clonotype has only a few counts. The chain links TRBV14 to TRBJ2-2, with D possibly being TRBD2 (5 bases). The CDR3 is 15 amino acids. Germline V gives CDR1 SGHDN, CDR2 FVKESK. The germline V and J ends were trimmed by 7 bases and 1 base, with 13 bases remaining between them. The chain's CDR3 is CASNPSSVNTGELFF. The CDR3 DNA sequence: TGTGCCAGCAACCCTAGCTCGGTGAACACCGGGGAGCTGTTTTTT.

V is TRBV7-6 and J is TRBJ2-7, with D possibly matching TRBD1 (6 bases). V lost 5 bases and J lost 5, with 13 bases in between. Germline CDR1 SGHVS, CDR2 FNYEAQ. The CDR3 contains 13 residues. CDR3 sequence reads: CASSDRLRDEQYF. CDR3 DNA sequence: TGTGCCAGCAGCGACAGGTTGAGGGACGAGCAGTACTTC. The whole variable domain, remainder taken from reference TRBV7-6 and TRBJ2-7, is GAGVSQSPRYKVTKRGQDVALRCDPISGHVSLYWYRQALGQGPEFLTYFNYEAQQDKSGLPNDRFSAERPEGSISTLTIQRTEQRDSAMYRCASSDRLRDEQYFGPGTRLTVT.

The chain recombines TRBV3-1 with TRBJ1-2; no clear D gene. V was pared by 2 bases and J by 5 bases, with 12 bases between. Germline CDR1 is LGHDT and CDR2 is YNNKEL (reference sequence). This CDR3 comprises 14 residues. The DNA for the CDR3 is TGTGCCAGCAGCCAACCGGGGTCCACTTATGGCTACACCTTC. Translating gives CASSQPGSTYGYTF.

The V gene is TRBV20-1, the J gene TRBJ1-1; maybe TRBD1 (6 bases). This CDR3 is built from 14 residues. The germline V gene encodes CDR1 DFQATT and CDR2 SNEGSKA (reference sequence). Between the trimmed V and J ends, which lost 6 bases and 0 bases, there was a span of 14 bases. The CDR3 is CSALRAGVNTEAFF. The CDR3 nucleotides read TGCAGTGCCCTTAGGGCAGGGGTGAACACTGAAGCTTTCTTT.

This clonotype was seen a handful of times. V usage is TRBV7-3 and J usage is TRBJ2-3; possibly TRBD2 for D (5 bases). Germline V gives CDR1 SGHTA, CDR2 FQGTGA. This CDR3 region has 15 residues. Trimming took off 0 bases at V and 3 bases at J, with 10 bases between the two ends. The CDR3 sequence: CASSLTELVTDTQYF. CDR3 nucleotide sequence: TGTGCCAGCAGCTTAACGGAACTAGTAACAGATACGCAGTATTTT.

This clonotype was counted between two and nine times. DNA of the CDR3: TGTGCCAGCAGCCCGGCCGTGGTTGGGTACTATGGCTACACCTTC. Its protein is CASSPAVVGYYGYTF. The chain has TRBV6-5 and TRBJ1-2; D not certain. The V gene's germline CDR1 is MNHEY and CDR2 SVGAGI. The V end was cut by 6 bases, the J end by 3 bases, with 17 bases between. The CDR3 contains 15 residues.

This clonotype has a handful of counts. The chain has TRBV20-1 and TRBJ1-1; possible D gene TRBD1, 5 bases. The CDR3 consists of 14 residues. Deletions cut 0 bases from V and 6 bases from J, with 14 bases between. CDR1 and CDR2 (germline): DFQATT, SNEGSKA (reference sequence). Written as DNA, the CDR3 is TGCAGTGCTAGAGACTTTGGGGGGTTGGCTGAAGCTTTCTTT. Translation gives CSARDFGGLAEAFF.

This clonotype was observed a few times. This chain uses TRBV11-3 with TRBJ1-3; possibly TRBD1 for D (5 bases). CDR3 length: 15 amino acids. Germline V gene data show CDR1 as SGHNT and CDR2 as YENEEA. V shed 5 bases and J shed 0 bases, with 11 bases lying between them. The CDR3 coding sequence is TGTGCCAGCAGCCCGCAACAGGTCTCTGGAAACACCATATATTTT. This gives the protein CASSPQQVSGNTIYF.

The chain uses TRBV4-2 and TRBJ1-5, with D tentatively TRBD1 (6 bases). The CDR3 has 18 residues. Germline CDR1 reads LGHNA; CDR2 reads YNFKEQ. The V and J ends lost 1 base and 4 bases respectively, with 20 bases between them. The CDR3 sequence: CASSQGTDRTGWNQPQHF. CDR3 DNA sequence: TGTGCCAGCAGCCAAGGGACGGACAGAACCGGGTGGAATCAGCCCCAGCATTTT.

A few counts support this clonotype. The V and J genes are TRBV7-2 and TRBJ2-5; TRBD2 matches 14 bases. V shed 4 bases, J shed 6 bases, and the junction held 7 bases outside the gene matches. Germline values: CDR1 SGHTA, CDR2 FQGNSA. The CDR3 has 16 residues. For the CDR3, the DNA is TGTGCCAGCAGCTCCGGGACTAGCGGGAGTAGAAAGACCCAGTACTTC. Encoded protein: CASSSGTSGSRKTQYF. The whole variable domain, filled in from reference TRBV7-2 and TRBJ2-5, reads GAGVSQSPSNKVTEKGKDVELRCDPISGHTALYWYRQSLGQGLEFLIYFQGNSAPDKSGLPSDRFSAERTGGSVSTLTIQRTQQEDSAVYLCASSSGTSGSRKTQYFGPGTRLLVL.

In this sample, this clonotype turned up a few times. As DNA, the CDR3 is TGTGCCATCAGTCCTAGCGGAGAAGGCCACAATGAGCAGTTCTTC. Translated: CAISPSGEGHNEQFF. The chain recombines TRBV10-3 with TRBJ2-1, with 7 bases that match TRBD2. CDR1 and CDR2 from the germline V gene are ENHRY and SYGVKD. There are 15 residues in the CDR3. The V segment lost 5 bases and the J segment 5 bases; nucleotides outside the gene matches: 9.

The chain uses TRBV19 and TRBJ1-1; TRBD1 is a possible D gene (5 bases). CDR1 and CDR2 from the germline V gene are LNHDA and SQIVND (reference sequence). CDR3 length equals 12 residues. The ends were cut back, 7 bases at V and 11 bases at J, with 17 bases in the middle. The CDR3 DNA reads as TGTGCCAGTAAAGGCGGGACGTCCGGGGCTTTCTTT. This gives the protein CASKGGTSGAFF.

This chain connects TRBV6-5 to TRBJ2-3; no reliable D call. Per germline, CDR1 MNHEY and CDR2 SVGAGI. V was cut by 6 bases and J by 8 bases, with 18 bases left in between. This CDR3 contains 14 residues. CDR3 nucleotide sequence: TGTGCCAGCAGCCAGAACAACCGGCACGGTACGCAGTATTTT. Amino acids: CASSQNNRHGTQYF.

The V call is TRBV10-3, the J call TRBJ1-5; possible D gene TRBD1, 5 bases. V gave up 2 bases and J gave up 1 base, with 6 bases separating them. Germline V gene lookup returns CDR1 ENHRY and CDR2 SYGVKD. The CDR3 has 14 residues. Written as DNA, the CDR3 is TGTGCCATCAGTGAGAGGGGCAGCAATCAGCCCCAGCATTTT. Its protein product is CAISERGSNQPQHF.

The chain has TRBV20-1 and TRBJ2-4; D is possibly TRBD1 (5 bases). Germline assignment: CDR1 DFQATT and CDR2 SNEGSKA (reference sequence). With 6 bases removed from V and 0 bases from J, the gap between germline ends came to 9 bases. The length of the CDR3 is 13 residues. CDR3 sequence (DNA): TGCAGTGCCAACCAGGGAGCCAAAAACATTCAGTACTTC. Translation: CSANQGAKNIQYF.

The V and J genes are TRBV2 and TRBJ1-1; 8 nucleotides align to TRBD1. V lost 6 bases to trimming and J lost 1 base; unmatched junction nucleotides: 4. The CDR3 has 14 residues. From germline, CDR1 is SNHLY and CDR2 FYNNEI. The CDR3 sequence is CASRAGQANTEAFF. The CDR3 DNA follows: TGTGCCAGCAGGGCGGGACAGGCGAACACTGAAGCTTTCTTT.

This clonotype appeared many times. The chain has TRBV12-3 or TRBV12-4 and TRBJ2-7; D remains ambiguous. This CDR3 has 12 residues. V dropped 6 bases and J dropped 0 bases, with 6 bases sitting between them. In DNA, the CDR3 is TGTGCCAGCAGCTCGCCCTCCTACGAGCAGTACTTC. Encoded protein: CASSSPSYEQYF.